The next 26 T cell receptor beta chains were all read from a single sample in a study of blood T cells in healthy people across ages. The authors ran a second PCR of 7 to 11 cycles using a sample-barcoded 5' primer and a J-beta primer mix. TCRdb fed the 5' RACE reads into MiXCR, producing one record per CDR3 protein. The sample records 800,000 or so distinct CDR3 sequences, approximately 67% being singletons. The sample consisted of blood. All receptors derive from a man aged 30 to 39 in good health.

The chain joins TRBV7-9 to TRBJ1-1; TRBD1 might be the D (6 bases). Trimming cost V 4 bases and J 2 bases, with 14 bases left between them. The CDR3 has 15 amino acids. Germline CDR1 reads SEHNR; CDR2 reads FQNEAQ (reference sequence). The CDR3 nucleotides read TGTGCCAGCAGCTACAGGGCGGGTGTCAACACTGAAGCTTTCTTT. This translates into CASSYRAGVNTEAFF.

In the case of this clonotype: A much more abundant neighbour one base away suggests this may be a read error. This rearrangement joins TRBV7-9 to TRBJ2-3; the match to TRBD1 covers 8 bases. CDR1 and CDR2 from the germline V gene are SEHNR and FQNEAQ (reference sequence). The CDR3 consists of 14 residues. CDR3 in amino acids: CARSFQGAWDTQYF. The CDR3 bases are TGTGCCCGCAGCTTCCAGGGGGCGTGGGATACGCAGTATTTT.

V gene TRBV18 combines with J gene TRBJ1-1; a weak D match, TRBD1 (5 bases). The germline CDR1 and CDR2 sequences are KGHSH and LQKENI. The CDR3 has 13 residues. V gave up 8 bases and J gave up 4 bases, with 14 bases separating them. In DNA, the CDR3 is TGTGCCAGCCTTCCTTCAGGGTCCACTGAAGCTTTCTTT. Amino acid sequence: CASLPSGSTEAFF. The complete variable domain, with remaining parts taken from reference TRBV18 and TRBJ1-1, reads NAGVMQNPRHLVRRRGQEARLRCSPMKGHSHVYWYRQLPEEGLKFMVYLQKENIIDESGMPKERFSAEFPKEGPSILRIQQVVRGDSAAYFCASLPSGSTEAFFGQGTRLTVV.

The V call is TRBV3-1, the J call TRBJ2-1; 7 positions agree with TRBD1. This CDR3 region has 14 residues. V was clipped by 4 bases and J by 5 bases; unmatched bases: 5. Germline V CDR1 and CDR2: LGHDT, YNNKEL (reference sequence). Here the CDR3 DNA reads TGTGCCAGCAGCCTACTACAGGGGAACAATGAGCAGTTCTTC. Translation: CASSLLQGNNEQFF.

J is TRBJ2-3 and V is TRBV6-1; the D gene is possibly TRBD2 (5 bases). V gave up 10 bases and J gave up 4 bases, with 42 bases separating them. This CDR3 is 22 amino acids long. CDR1 and CDR2 (germline): MNHNS, SASEGT. The CDR3 DNA follows: TGTGCCAACACGAGAACGGTTCTAGCCCGGGTCACCTCTGTTTTTAGCGCAGATACGCAGTATTTT. Translated, it gives CANTRTVLARVTSVFSADTQYF.

This clonotype was seen only a few times. The chain has TRBV6-5 and TRBJ2-1, with 8 bases identical to TRBD2. This CDR3 has 16 amino acids. The junction had 8 bases not matched to a gene; V was cut back by 0 bases and J by 7 bases. CDR1 is MNHEY, CDR2 SVGAGI, per germline. Here the CDR3 reads CASSYSKAGAGNEQFF. The CDR3, as DNA: TGTGCCAGCAGTTACTCGAAAGCGGGGGCGGGAAATGAGCAGTTCTTC.

This clonotype was seen a few times. Compared with germline, one end of the junction differs, possibly owing to a read error. This chain joins TRBV5-1 and TRBJ2-5; 8 bases map to TRBD2. The germline V gene encodes CDR1 SGHRS and CDR2 YFSETQ. This CDR3 is 14 amino acids long. DNA for the CDR3: TGTGCCAGCAGCTTGGGACTAGGTCAAGAGACCCAGTACTTC. Translated: CASSLGLGQETQYF.

This clonotype was counted only a few times. The V and J genes are TRBV7-3 and TRBJ2-7; D is ambiguous. The J call may be in error: the DNA end matches TRBJ2-5 better. This CDR3 comprises 13 residues. Per germline, CDR1 SGHTA and CDR2 FQGTGA. The CDR3 nucleotides read TGTGCCAGCAGCCCAACTGGGTGGGAGACCCAGTACTTC. Translation: CASSPTGWETQYF.

This chain connects TRBV27 to TRBJ1-2, with TRBD1 as a possible D gene (6 bases). There are 14 residues in the CDR3. Trimming pared 1 base from V and 2 bases from J, leaving 8 bases between. Germline CDR1 MNHEY, CDR2 SMNVEV (reference sequence). CDR3 nucleotides: TGTGCCAGCAGTTTATACCAGGGGAACTATGGCTACACCTTC. Translating gives CASSLYQGNYGYTF.

This chain links TRBV4-1 with TRBJ1-2, with TRBD1 identical over 8 bases. Germline V lookup: CDR1 MGHRA, CDR2 YSYEKL. The CDR3 is made up of 15 amino acids. V gave up 0 bases and J gave up 7 bases; unmatched junction bases: 7. CDR3 nucleotides: TGCGCCAGCAGCCAAGATCTCCGACAGGGGCCTGGCTACACCTTC. Its protein is CASSQDLRQGPGYTF.

The chain uses TRBV2 and TRBJ2-4, with 7 nucleotides matching TRBD2. With the DNA end fitting TRBJ2-7 better, the J assignment may be wrong. The CDR3 is 14 amino acids. In germline, CDR1 is SNHLY, CDR2 FYNNEI. This chain's CDR3 is CASGGGFKSYEQYF. The CDR3 coding sequence is TGTGCCAGCGGGGGGGGATTCAAGTCCTACGAGCAGTACTTC.

This rearrangement joins TRBV7-2 to TRBJ2-1; 9 bases are shared with TRBD2. V lost 4 bases and J lost 3; bases outside the gene matches: 4. This CDR3 has 15 residues. Germline CDR1 reads SGHTA; CDR2 reads FQGNSA. DNA for the CDR3: TGTGCCAGCAGCTCCCTAGCGGGGCACTACAATGAGCAGTTCTTC. Translating gives CASSSLAGHYNEQFF.

The chain couples TRBV4-3 to TRBJ2-1, with 8 bases identical to TRBD1. Looked up from germline, CDR1 is LGHNA and CDR2 is YSLEER. V lost 2 bases, J lost 5 bases, and 5 bases stayed unmatched. This CDR3 spans 15 amino acids. The CDR3 DNA sequence: TGCGCCAGCAGCCAATCGGGACAGGCTGACAATGAGCAGTTCTTC. Its translation: CASSQSGQADNEQFF.

This rearrangement joins TRBV20-1 to TRBJ2-4; no definite D call. The J call may be mistaken, given a closer DNA end match to TRBJ2-7. CDR3 length: 11 residues. Germline values: CDR1 DFQATT, CDR2 SNEGSKA (reference sequence). The CDR3 sequence: CSAPADYEQYF. CDR3 nucleotide sequence: TGCAGTGCTCCCGCCGACTACGAGCAGTACTTC.

V usage is TRBV12-3 or TRBV12-4 and J usage is TRBJ2-2; D is possibly TRBD1 (6 bases). The CDR3 is made up of 12 amino acids. V dropped 8 bases and J dropped 6 bases, with 10 bases sitting between them. The CDR3, as DNA: TGTGCCAGCTCCACAGGGTCCGGGGAGCTGTTTTTT. This gives the protein CASSTGSGELFF.

This clonotype has only a few counts. The chain recombines TRBV6-2 or TRBV6-3 with TRBJ2-1, with D uncertain. Per germline, CDR1 MNHEY and CDR2 SVGEGT. The CDR3 extends over 11 amino acids. V lost 4 bases, J lost 10 bases, and 8 bases lay in between. In nucleotides, the CDR3 is TGTGCCAGCAGTTCTGGACGCGAGCAGTTCTTC. As protein: CASSSGREQFF.

The chain carries TRBV4-2 and TRBJ2-4; D call uncertain. Germline CDR1 and CDR2: LGHNA and YNFKEQ. The CDR3 is 13 amino acids. V was trimmed by 3 bases and J by 13 bases, leaving 16 bases between them. CDR3 sequence reads: CASSQIGASLQYF. CDR3 nucleotide sequence: TGTGCCAGCAGCCAGATCGGCGCATCCCTACAGTACTTC.

This chain uses TRBV15 with TRBJ2-4, with D possibly TRBD1 on 6 matching bases. The tail of the sequence fits TRBJ2-7 better, so the J call may be wrong. The CDR3 contains 17 residues. Germline V gene sequence: CDR1 LNHNV, CDR2 YYDKDF (reference sequence). CDR3 region: CATSRDKSPQGPYEQYF. The DNA for the CDR3 is TGTGCCACCAGCCGTGATAAGTCCCCCCAGGGGCCCTACGAGCAGTACTTC.

Only a few counts were recorded for this clonotype. V usage is TRBV4-2 and J usage is TRBJ2-7; D gene unclear. V lost 0 bases and J lost 4, with 7 bases in between. This CDR3 has 13 amino acids. Germline V lookup: CDR1 LGHNA, CDR2 YNFKEQ. Written as DNA, the CDR3 is TGTGCCAGCAGCCAAGATTTAGAATACGAGCAGTACTTC. Protein: CASSQDLEYEQYF.

The chain links TRBV7-9 to TRBJ1-5; D perhaps matches TRBD1 (6 bases). The CDR3 loop spans 14 amino acids. Germline V gene lookup returns CDR1 SEHNR and CDR2 FQNEAQ (reference sequence). V was shortened by 5 bases and J by 7 bases, with 15 bases between the two germline ends. The DNA of the CDR3 is TGTGCCAGCAGCATAGGGACAACGCCCCAGCCCCAGCATTTT. Translation: CASSIGTTPQPQHF.

Here the CDR3 reads CASSFGLARNEQFF. The CDR3 coding sequence is TGCGCCAGCAGCTTCGGACTAGCCCGGAATGAGCAGTTCTTC. This sequence joins TRBV5-1 and TRBJ2-1, with 8 bases identical to TRBD2. The V and J ends lost 2 bases and 7 bases, in that order; junction bases with no gene match: 5. Germline CDR1 is SGHRS and CDR2 is YFSETQ. CDR3 size: 14 residues.

The CDR3 loop reads CSAREGQMNTEAFF. For the CDR3, the DNA is TGCAGTGCTAGAGAGGGACAGATGAACACTGAAGCTTTCTTT. The J gene is TRBJ1-1, the V gene TRBV20-1; 7 bases map to TRBD1. V dropped 0 bases and J dropped 0; count of bases not matched to a gene: 1. Germline CDR1 is DFQATT and CDR2 is SNEGSKA (reference sequence). The length of the CDR3 is 14 residues.

The CDR3 protein is CASSLRLVGSNEQFF. CDR3 nucleotides: TGCGCCAGCAGCTTGAGACTAGTGGGGTCCAATGAGCAGTTCTTC. The chain links TRBV5-1 to TRBJ2-1, with D tentatively TRBD2 (6 bases). The CDR3 extends over 15 amino acids. V was trimmed by 1 base and J by 6 bases, leaving 14 bases between them. Germline loops: CDR1 SGHRS, CDR2 YFSETQ.

The CDR3 DNA follows: TGTGCCAGCAGCTCCTCAGCTGGGGGGCTTACCTACGAGCAGTACTTC. This encodes CASSSSAGGLTYEQYF. The chain recombines TRBV11-2 with TRBJ2-7; D assignment may be TRBD1 or TRBD2 (6 bases each). V was clipped by 4 bases and J by 2 bases, with 18 bases between them. CDR3 length equals 16 residues. Germline lookup yields CDR1 SGHAT and CDR2 FQNNGV.

The sample holds many counts of this clonotype. Germline is not matched at one junction end, which may reflect a read error. The V gene is TRBV7-3, the J gene TRBJ2-5; tentatively, D is TRBD1 (6 bases). Per germline, CDR1 SGHTA and CDR2 FQGTGA. The CDR3 loop spans 15 amino acids. This chain's CDR3 is CASSLTGYLQETQYF. CDR3 in DNA: TGTGCCAGCAGCCTAACAGGGTACCTACAAGAGACCCAGTACTTC.

This clonotype showed up just a few times. This chain connects TRBV4-3 to TRBJ1-2, with no clear D. The CDR3 is 13 amino acids. Trimming removed 2 bases at V and 2 bases at J, with 6 bases between. Germline assignment: CDR1 LGHNA and CDR2 YSLEER. The CDR3 sequence: CASSQNWNYGYTF. CDR3 in DNA: TGCGCCAGCAGCCAAAACTGGAACTATGGCTACACCTTC.